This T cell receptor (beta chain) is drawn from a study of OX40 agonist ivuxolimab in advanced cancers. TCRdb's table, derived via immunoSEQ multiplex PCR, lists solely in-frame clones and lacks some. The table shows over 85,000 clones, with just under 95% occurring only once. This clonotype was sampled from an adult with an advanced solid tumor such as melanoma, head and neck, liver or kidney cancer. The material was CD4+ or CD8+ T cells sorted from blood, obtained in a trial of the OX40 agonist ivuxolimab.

Written as DNA, the CDR3 is TGTGCCAGCAGCCCCCCGGGACAGGGGGCGTACGAGCAGTACTTC. Translating it yields CASSPPGQGAYEQYF. The chain is built from TRBV5-4 and TRBJ2-7; 12 positions agree with TRBD1. The CDR3 contains 15 residues. Germline CDR1 is SGHNT and CDR2 is YYREEE (reference sequence). V dropped 4 bases and J dropped 4; count of bases not matched to a gene: 6.